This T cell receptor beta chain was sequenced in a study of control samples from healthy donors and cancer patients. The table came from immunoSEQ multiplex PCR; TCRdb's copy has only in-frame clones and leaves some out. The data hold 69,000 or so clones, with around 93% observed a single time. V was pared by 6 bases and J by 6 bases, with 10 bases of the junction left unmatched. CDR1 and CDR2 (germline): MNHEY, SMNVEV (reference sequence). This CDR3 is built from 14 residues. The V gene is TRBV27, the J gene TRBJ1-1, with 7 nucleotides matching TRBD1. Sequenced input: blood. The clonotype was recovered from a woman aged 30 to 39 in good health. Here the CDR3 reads CASRIRPTGPEAFF. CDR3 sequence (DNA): TGTGCCAGCAGAATAAGACCGACAGGGCCTGAAGCTTTCTTT.